What follows are 19 T cell receptor beta chains derived from one specimen sequenced in a study of CD8 T cells in ankylosing spondylitis. TCRdb called the 5' RACE reads again in MiXCR, with one record for every CDR3 protein. The sample includes about 210,000 distinct CDR3 sequences, roughly 8% of them seen just once. Sequences were obtained from blood, either unsorted or a sorted T cell fraction (not recorded which). The receptor source for this set is a female donor with ankylosing spondylitis or in good health (not recorded which).

There are a few counts of this clonotype. The chain recombines TRBV7-9 with TRBJ2-7; 8 bases are shared with TRBD2. Germline-derived CDR1 and CDR2 are SEHNR and FQNEAQ (reference sequence). With 3 bases clipped from V and 2 bases from J, the junction kept 0 bases outside the gene matches. The CDR3 covers 13 residues. The CDR3 DNA follows: TGTGCCAGCAGCTTTAGCGGGGCCTACGAGCAGTACTTC. Its translation is CASSFSGAYEQYF.

This clonotype was detected ten times or more. The chain uses TRBV9 and TRBJ2-1, with unresolved D. V lost 6 bases and J lost 0, with 10 bases in between. From germline, CDR1 is SGDLS and CDR2 YYNGEE. There are 14 residues in the CDR3. CDR3 sequence (DNA): TGTGCCAGCAAACGGACCCCCTCCTACAATGAGCAGTTCTTC. Translating gives CASKRTPSYNEQFF.

This clonotype was seen at least ten times. The rearrangement joins TRBV7-3 to TRBJ2-1; D could derive from TRBD1 or TRBD2 (5 bases each). Trimming took off 4 bases at V and 5 bases at J, with 12 bases between the two ends. There are 14 residues in the CDR3. Germline CDR1 is SGHTA and CDR2 is FQGTGA. The CDR3 DNA is TGTGCCAGCAGCTCTACCGGGACGAACAATGAGCAGTTCTTC. Amino acid sequence: CASSSTGTNNEQFF.

This clonotype occurred many times. The V call is TRBV19, the J call TRBJ2-7, with D maybe TRBD2 (6 bases). Germline loops: CDR1 LNHDA, CDR2 SQIVND (reference sequence). Trimming cost V 5 bases and J 4 bases, with 15 bases left between them. This CDR3 is 14 amino acids long. CDR3 sequence (DNA): TGTGCCAGTAGTCTGCAATCCCGGGGGTACGAGCAGTACTTC. This gives the protein CASSLQSRGYEQYF.

This clonotype was seen repeatedly, ten times or more. This chain joins TRBV5-1 and TRBJ2-5; perhaps TRBD2 as D (5 bases). Germline lookup yields CDR1 SGHRS and CDR2 YFSETQ. The CDR3 is made up of 13 amino acids. V lost 0 bases and J 3 bases, leaving 6 bases between the germline ends. CDR3 in amino acids: CASSLVSEETQYF. CDR3 DNA sequence: TGCGCCAGCAGCTTGGTTAGCGAAGAGACCCAGTACTTC.

This clonotype has only a few counts. This chain connects TRBV27 to TRBJ1-6; maybe TRBD1 (5 bases). This CDR3 contains 14 residues. CDR1 is MNHEY and CDR2 is SMNVEV in the germline V gene (reference sequence). The V end was cut by 1 base, the J end by 7 bases, with 8 bases between. CDR3 bases: TGTGCCAGCAGTTTATGGGGCCCCAATTCACCCCTCCACTTT. This sequence encodes CASSLWGPNSPLHF.

This clonotype was seen at least ten times. This chain links TRBV5-4 with TRBJ2-3; the match to TRBD2 covers 7 bases. Looked up from germline, CDR1 is SGHNT and CDR2 is YYREEE (reference sequence). The CDR3 extends over 15 amino acids. J gave up 3 bases and V 0 bases, and 4 bases lay outside the gene matches. CDR3 in amino acids: CASSLGQGGTDTQYF. Written as DNA, the CDR3 is TGTGCCAGCAGCTTGGGGCAGGGAGGGACAGATACGCAGTATTTT.

This clonotype has a count of ten or more. CDR3 nucleotide sequence: TGTGCCAGCAGTACTAGCGCAGATACGCAGTATTTT. Encoded protein: CASSTSADTQYF. The chain links TRBV7-9 to TRBJ2-3; TRBD2 aligns across 7 bases. The germline gives CDR1 SEHNR, CDR2 FQNEAQ (reference sequence). V lost 6 bases, J lost 4 bases, and 1 base stayed unmatched. This CDR3 contains 12 residues.

This clonotype has at least ten counts. This sequence joins TRBV20-1 and TRBJ2-3, with D unresolved. The V end lost 0 bases, the J end lost 8 bases, and 12 bases lay between the germline ends. The CDR3 is 13 residues long. The germline V gene has CDR1 DFQATT and CDR2 SNEGSKA (reference sequence). CDR3 nucleotide sequence: TGCAGTGCTAGAGACCCAGCAATGGGTACGCAGTATTTT. It translates to CSARDPAMGTQYF.

This clonotype showed up many times. The chain recombines TRBV9 with TRBJ1-2; maybe TRBD1 (6 bases). The CDR3 is made up of 17 amino acids. Trimming cost V 0 bases and J 6 bases, with 21 bases left between them. Germline values: CDR1 SGDLS, CDR2 YYNGEE. The CDR3 is CASSVGTEVLTGHGYTF. CDR3 coding DNA: TGTGCCAGCAGCGTAGGGACAGAAGTACTAACTGGGCATGGCTACACCTTC.

The sample holds a few counts of this clonotype. The chain links TRBV7-9 to TRBJ1-2; tentatively, D is TRBD1 (5 bases). The germline CDR1 and CDR2 sequences are SEHNR and FQNEAQ (reference sequence). Trimming left V 0 bases short and J 4 bases short, with 12 bases between. The CDR3 runs to 15 residues. DNA for the CDR3: TGTGCCAGCAGCTTAGCGGGGGATACTCCCTATGGCTACACCTTC. It codes for CASSLAGDTPYGYTF.

Only a few counts were recorded for this clonotype. The chain is built from TRBV7-9 and TRBJ2-1; 9 nucleotides line up with TRBD2. V was pared by 3 bases and J by 8 bases, with 8 bases of the junction left unmatched. The germline CDR1 and CDR2 sequences are SEHNR and FQNEAQ (reference sequence). The CDR3 consists of 15 residues. The CDR3 nucleotides are TGTGCCAGCAGCTTTGCGGGAGGGCGATCCGATGAGCAGTTCTTC. Its translation is CASSFAGGRSDEQFF.

This clonotype came up many times. The J gene is TRBJ2-1, the V gene TRBV24-1; maybe TRBD2 (5 bases). CDR3 length: 16 residues. V was shortened by 3 bases and J by 4 bases, with 15 bases between the two germline ends. Per germline, CDR1 KGHDR and CDR2 SFDVKD. The CDR3 reads CATSDTVKTGYNEQFF. As DNA, the CDR3 is TGTGCCACCAGTGATACAGTAAAGACGGGGTACAATGAGCAGTTCTTC.

This clonotype was observed many times. The rearrangement links TRBV7-9 to TRBJ2-4; D possibly corresponds to TRBD2 (5 bases). V lost 5 bases and J lost 9, with 8 bases in between. The CDR3 consists of 11 residues. CDR1 is SEHNR and CDR2 is FQNEAQ in the germline V gene (reference sequence). The CDR3 DNA reads as TGTGCCAGCAGCCTGGGAGTCATTCAGTACTTC. This encodes CASSLGVIQYF.

This clonotype was counted between two and nine times. A much larger clone lies one base from this, so it may be a read error. V is TRBV20-1 and J is TRBJ1-2; D is undetermined. This CDR3 contains 17 residues. CDR1 DFQATT and CDR2 SNEGSKA come from the germline V gene (reference sequence). CDR3 sequence reads: CCARAGRRPANERGYTF. The CDR3 DNA reads as TGCTGTGCTCGAGCGGGCAGGAGGCCAGCGAACGAGAGGGGCTACACCTTC.

The sample holds many counts of this clonotype. The chain employs TRBV21-1 and TRBJ1-5; the table's D call of TRBD1 was not tested on the DNA. TRBV21-1 is assigned pseudogene status. This CDR3 has 15 residues. The CDR3 loop is CASSNPGQGLQPQHF. Here the CDR3 DNA reads TGTGCCAGCAGTAATCCGGGACAGGGTTTGCAGCCCCAGCATTTT.

There are a few counts of this clonotype. A much more abundant neighbour one base away suggests this may be a read error. This chain uses TRBV12-3 or TRBV12-4 with TRBJ1-1; TRBD1 matches 7 bases. The CDR3 contains 19 residues. The CDR3: CAISSLSQGRGGLDTEAFF. CDR3 DNA: TGTGCCATCAGTTCCCTTTCACAGGGGAGAGGGGGGTTGGACACTGAAGCTTTCTTT.

This clonotype was detected ten times or more. J is TRBJ1-4 and V is TRBV18; possible D gene TRBD1, 5 bases. This CDR3 spans 15 amino acids. CDR1 is KGHSH and CDR2 is LQKENI in the germline V gene. The germline V and J ends were trimmed by 0 bases and 7 bases, with 12 bases remaining between them. The DNA of the CDR3 is TGTGCCAGCTCACCACCGAACGGCGGGGGTGAAAAACTGTTTTTT. Translation gives CASSPPNGGGEKLFF. Supplemented by reference TRBV18 and TRBJ1-4, the full variable domain reads NAGVMQNPRHLVRRRGQEARLRCSPMKGHSHVYWYRQLPEEGLKFMVYLQKENIIDESGMPKERFSAEFPKEGPSILRIQQVVRGDSAAYFCASSPPNGGGEKLFFGSGTQLSVL.

V usage is TRBV10-2 and J usage is TRBJ2-5, with TRBD2 identical over 12 bases. Germline V gene sequence: CDR1 WSHSY, CDR2 SAAADI. The CDR3 is 19 amino acids. The trim removed 5 bases at V and 2 bases at J, leaving 15 bases unmatched. CDR3 coding DNA: TGCGCCAGCAGTTCCTTCAGACTAGCGGGAGAAGGAGGACAAGAGACCCAGTACTTC. Amino acid sequence: CASSSFRLAGEGGQETQYF.